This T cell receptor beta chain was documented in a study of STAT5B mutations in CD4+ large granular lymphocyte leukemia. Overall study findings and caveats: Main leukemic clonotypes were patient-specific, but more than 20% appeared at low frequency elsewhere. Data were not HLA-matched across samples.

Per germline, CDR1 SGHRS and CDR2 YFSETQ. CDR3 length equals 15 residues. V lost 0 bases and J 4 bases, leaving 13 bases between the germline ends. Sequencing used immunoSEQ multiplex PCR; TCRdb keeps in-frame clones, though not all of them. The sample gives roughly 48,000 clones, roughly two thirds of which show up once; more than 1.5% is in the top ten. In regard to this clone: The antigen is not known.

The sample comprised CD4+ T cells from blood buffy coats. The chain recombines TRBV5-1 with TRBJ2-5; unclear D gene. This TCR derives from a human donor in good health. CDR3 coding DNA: TGCGCCAGCAGCTTGGTGGGCAGCTCCACAGAGACCCAGTACTTC. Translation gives CASSLVGSSTETQYF.